The present T cell receptor (beta chain) was sequenced within a study of early T cells in non-severe SARS-CoV-2 infection. Study information: Chains were not paired, and sequencing was done on bulk RNA from unsorted whole blood.

Individual cDNA molecules were tagged with unique molecular identifiers. TCRdb re-called the 5' RACE reads through MiXCR, storing one row per CDR3 protein. The sample carries 25,000 to 35,000 distinct CDR3 sequences, approximately 5.4% recorded once. The length of the CDR3 is 18 residues. Germline assignment: CDR1 SGHVS and CDR2 FNYEAQ. The V and J ends lost 2 bases and 0 bases respectively, with 19 bases between them. This clonotype appeared many times. What it binds is not known. The study, taken as a whole, reports: The study's VDJdb matching favored anti-spike CD8 responses and missed private and CD4 specificities.

This chain connects TRBV7-6 to TRBJ1-1; no clear D gene. The clonotype comes from an adult who was a healthcare worker with PCR-confirmed SARS-CoV-2 infection or an uninfected control (not recorded which). Sequences were obtained from whole blood. The CDR3 DNA is TGTGCCAGCAGCTTAAATACTGGCAGGACCGTGCTGAACACTGAAGCTTTCTTT. Residues: CASSLNTGRTVLNTEAFF.